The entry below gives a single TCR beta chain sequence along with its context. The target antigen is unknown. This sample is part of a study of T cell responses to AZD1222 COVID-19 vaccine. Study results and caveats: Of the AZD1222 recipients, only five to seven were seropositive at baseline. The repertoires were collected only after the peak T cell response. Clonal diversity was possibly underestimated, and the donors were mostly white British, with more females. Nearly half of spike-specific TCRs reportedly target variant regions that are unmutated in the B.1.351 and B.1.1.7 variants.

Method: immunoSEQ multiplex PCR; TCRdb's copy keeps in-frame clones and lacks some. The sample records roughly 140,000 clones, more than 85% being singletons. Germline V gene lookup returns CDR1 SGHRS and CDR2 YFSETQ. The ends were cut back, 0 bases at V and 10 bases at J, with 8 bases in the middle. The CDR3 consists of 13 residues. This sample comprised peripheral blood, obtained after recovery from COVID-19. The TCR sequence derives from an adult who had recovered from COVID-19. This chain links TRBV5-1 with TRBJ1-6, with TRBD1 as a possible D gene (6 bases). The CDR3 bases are TGCGCCAGCAGCTTGGATAGGGGGTCACCCCTCCACTTT. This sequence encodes CASSLDRGSPLHF.